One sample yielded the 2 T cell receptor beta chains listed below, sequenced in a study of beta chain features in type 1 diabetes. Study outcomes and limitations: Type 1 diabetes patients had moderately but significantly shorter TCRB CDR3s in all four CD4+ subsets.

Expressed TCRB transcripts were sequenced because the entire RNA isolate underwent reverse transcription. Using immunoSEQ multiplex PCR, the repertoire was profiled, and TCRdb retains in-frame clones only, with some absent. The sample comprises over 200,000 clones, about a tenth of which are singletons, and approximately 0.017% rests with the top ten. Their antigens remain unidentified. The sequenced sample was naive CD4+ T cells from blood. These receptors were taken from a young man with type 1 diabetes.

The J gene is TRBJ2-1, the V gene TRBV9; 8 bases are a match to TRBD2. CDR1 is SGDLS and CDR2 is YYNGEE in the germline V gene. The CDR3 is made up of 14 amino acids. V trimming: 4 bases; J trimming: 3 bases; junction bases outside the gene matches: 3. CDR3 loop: CASSITSGYNEQFF. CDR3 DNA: TGTGCCAGCAGCATCACTAGCGGCTACAATGAGCAGTTCTTC. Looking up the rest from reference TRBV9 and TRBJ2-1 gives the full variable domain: DSGVTQTPKHLITATGQRVTLRCSPRSGDLSVYWYQQSLDQGLQFLIQYYNGEERAKGNILERFSAQQFPDLHSELNLSSLELGDSALYFCASSITSGYNEQFFGPGTRLTVL.

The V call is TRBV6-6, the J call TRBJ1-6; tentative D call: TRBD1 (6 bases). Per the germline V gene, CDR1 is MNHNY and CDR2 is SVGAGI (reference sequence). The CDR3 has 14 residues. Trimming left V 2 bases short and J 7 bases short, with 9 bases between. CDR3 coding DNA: TGTGCCAGCAGTTACGGCGGGGGCAATTCACCCCTCCACTTT. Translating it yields CASSYGGGNSPLHF.